Sequencing of this TCR beta chain was carried out in a study of cytomegalovirus exposure and HLA in healthy donors. Study background: The 120 or so validation repertoires matched the roughly 700 first-cohort repertoires in platform, a later analysis reported. Study results and caveats: Under in vitro conditions, three CMV-associated chains were confirmed as specific for CMV antigens. Within the approximately 120 validation repertoires, first-cohort TCR clusters tended to co-occur, according to a later analysis.

As to this clone: Its antigen is not identified.

Per germline, CDR1 LNHNV and CDR2 YYDKDF (reference sequence). The V end lost 0 bases, the J end lost 3 bases, and 15 bases lay between the germline ends. There are 17 residues in the CDR3. Some clones are missing from TCRdb's copy, which holds only in-frame ones; the method was immunoSEQ multiplex PCR. The sample contains under 200,000 clones, about 90% of which appear only once. A 120-subject validation cohort, separate from the approximately 720-subject first cohort, supplied the donors. The material sequenced was PBMCs. V is TRBV15 and J is TRBJ1-5; D is undetermined. The TCR was taken from a woman aged 18-29 years in good health and CMV-seropositive. As DNA, the CDR3 is TGTGCCACCAGCAGAGACGCAAATACAGAGTTCAATCAGCCCCAGCATTTT. Protein: CATSRDANTEFNQPQHF.